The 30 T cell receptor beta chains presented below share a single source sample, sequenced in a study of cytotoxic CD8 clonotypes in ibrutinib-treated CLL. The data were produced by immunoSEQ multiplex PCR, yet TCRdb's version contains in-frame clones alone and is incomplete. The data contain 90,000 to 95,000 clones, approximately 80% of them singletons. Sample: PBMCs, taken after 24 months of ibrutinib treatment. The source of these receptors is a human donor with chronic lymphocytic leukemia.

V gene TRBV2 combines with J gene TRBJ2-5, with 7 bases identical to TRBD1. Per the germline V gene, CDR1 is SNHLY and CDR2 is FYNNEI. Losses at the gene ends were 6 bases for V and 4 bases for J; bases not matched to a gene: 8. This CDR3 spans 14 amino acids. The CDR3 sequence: CASRQGQIRETQYF. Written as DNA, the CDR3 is TGTGCCAGCAGGCAGGGACAGATTAGAGAGACCCAGTACTTC. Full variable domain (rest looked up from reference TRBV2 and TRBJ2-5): EPEVTQTPSHQVTQMGQEVILRCVPISNHLYFYWYRQILGQKVEFLVSFYNNEISEKSEIFDDQFSVERPDGSNFTLKIRSTKLEDSAMYFCASRQGQIRETQYFGPGTRLLVL.

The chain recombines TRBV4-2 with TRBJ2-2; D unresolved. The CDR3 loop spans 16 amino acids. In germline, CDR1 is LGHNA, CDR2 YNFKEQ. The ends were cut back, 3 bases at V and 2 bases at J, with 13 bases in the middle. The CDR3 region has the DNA TGTGCCAGCAGCCAGGAGACCAGACACAACACCGGGGAGCTGTTTTTT. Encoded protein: CASSQETRHNTGELFF.

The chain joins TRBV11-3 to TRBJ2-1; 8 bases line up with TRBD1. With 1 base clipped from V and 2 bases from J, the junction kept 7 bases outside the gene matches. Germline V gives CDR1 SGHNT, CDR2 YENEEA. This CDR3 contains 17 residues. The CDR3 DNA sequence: TGTGCCAGCAGCTTAGCGCGGACAGGGAGGACCTACAATGAGCAGTTCTTC. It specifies CASSLARTGRTYNEQFF.

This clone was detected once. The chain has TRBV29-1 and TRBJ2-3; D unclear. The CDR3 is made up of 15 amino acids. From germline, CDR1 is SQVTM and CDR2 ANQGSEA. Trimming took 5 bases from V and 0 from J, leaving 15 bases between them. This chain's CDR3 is CSVQPGSPSTDTQYF. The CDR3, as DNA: TGCAGCGTTCAACCGGGTTCCCCCAGCACAGATACGCAGTATTTT.

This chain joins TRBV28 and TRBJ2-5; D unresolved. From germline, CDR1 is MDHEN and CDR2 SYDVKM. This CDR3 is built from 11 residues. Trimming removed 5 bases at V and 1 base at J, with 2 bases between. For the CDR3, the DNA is TGTGCCAGCAGTACCCAAGAGACCCAGTACTTC. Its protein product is CASSTQETQYF.

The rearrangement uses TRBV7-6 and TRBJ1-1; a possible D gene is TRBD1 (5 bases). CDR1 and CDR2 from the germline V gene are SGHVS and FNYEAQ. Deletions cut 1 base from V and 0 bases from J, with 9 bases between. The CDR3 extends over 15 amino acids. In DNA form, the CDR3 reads TGTGCCAGCAGCTTAGGGCCGGGGGTGAACACTGAAGCTTTCTTT. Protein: CASSLGPGVNTEAFF.

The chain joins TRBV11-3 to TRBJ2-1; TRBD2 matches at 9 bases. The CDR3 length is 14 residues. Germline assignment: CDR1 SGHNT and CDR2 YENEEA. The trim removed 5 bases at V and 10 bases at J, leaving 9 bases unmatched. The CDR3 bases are TGTGCCAGCAGCCTTTCTAGCGGGATTCGGGAGCAGTTCTTC. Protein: CASSLSSGIREQFF.

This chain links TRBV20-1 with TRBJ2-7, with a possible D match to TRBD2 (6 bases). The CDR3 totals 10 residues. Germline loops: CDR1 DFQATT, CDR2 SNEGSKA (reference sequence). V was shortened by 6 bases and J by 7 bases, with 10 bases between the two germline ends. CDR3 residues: CSALGREQYF. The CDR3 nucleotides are TGCAGTGCCCTGGGGAGGGAGCAGTACTTC.

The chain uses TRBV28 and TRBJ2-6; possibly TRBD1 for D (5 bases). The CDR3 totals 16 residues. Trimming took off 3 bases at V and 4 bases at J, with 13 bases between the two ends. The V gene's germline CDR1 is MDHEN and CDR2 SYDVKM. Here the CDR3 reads CASSFLTQGGANVLTF. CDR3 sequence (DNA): TGTGCCAGCAGTTTCCTGACCCAGGGAGGGGCCAACGTCCTGACTTTC.

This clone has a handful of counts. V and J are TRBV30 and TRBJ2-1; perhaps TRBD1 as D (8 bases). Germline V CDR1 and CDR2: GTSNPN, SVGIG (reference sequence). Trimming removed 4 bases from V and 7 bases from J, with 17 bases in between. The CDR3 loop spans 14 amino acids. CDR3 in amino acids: CAWTNVQGGNEQFF. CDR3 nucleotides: TGTGCCTGGACGAACGTACAGGGGGGGAATGAGCAGTTCTTC.

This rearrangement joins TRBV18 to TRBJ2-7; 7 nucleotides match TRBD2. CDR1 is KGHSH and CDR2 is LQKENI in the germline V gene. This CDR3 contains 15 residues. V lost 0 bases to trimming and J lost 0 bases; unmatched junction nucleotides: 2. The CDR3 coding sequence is TGTGCCAGCTCACCACCACTAGCGAGCTCCTACGAGCAGTACTTC. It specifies CASSPPLASSYEQYF.

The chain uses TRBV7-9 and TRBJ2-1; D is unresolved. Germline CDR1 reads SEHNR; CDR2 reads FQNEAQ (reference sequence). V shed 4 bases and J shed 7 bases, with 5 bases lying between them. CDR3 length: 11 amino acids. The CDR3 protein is CASSSANEQFF. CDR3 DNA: TGTGCCAGCAGCTCCGCGAATGAGCAGTTCTTC. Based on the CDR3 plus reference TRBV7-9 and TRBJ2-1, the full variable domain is DTGVSQNPRHKITKRGQNVTFRCDPISEHNRLYWYRQTLGQGPEFLTYFQNEAQLEKSRLLSDRFSAERPKGSFSTLEIQRTEQGDSAMYLCASSSANEQFFGPGTRLTVL.

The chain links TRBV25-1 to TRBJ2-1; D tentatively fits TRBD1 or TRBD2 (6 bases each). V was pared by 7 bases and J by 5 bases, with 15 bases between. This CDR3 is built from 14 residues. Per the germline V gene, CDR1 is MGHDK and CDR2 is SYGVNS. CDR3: CASTRGAWDNEQFF. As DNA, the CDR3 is TGTGCCAGCACAAGGGGGGCTTGGGACAATGAGCAGTTCTTC.

CDR3 sequence reads: CASSFLGQAQQPQHF. In nucleotides, the CDR3 is TGTGCCAGCAGTTTCTTGGGACAGGCCCAACAGCCCCAGCATTTT. The V call is TRBV28, the J call TRBJ1-5; the match to TRBD1 covers 8 bases. J lost 7 bases, V lost 3 bases, and 8 bases had no gene match. Germline CDR1 reads MDHEN; CDR2 reads SYDVKM. The CDR3 has 15 amino acids.

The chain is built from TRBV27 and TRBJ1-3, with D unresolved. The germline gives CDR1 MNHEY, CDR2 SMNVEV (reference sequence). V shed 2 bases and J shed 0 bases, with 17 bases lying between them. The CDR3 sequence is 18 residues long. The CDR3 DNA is TGTGCCAGCAGTTTAAAGTTCGAGACGGAAACCTCTGGAAACACCATATATTTT. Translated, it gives CASSLKFETETSGNTIYF.

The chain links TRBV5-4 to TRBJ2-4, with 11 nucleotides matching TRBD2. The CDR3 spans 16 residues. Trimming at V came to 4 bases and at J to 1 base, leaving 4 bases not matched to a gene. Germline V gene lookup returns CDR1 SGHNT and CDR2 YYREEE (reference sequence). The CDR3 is CASSPRLAGAKNIQYF. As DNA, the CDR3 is TGTGCCAGCAGCCCACGACTAGCGGGGGCCAAAAACATTCAGTACTTC. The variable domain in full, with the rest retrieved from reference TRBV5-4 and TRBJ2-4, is ETGVTQSPTHLIKTRGQQVTLRCSSQSGHNTVSWYQQALGQGPQFIFQYYREEENGRGNFPPRFSGLQFPNYSSELNVNALELDDSALYLCASSPRLAGAKNIQYFGAGTRLSVL.

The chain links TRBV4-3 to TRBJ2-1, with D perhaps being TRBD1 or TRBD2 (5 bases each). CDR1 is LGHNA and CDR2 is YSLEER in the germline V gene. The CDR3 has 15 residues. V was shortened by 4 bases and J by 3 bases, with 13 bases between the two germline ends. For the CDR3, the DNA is TGCGCCAGCAGCCGGGACCCCCGTGTCTACAATGAGCAGTTCTTC. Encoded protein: CASSRDPRVYNEQFF.

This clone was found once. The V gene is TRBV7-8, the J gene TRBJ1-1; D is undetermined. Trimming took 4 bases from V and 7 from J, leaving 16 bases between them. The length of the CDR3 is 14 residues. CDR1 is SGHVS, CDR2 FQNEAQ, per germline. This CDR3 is CASSSYIVDGEAFF. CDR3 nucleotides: TGTGCCAGCAGCTCTTATATCGTGGACGGTGAAGCTTTCTTT.

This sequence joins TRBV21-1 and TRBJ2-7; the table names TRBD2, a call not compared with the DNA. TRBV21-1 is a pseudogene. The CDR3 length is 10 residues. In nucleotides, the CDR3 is TGTGCCAGCAGGGGGGGCGAGCAGTACTTC. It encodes CASRGGEQYF.

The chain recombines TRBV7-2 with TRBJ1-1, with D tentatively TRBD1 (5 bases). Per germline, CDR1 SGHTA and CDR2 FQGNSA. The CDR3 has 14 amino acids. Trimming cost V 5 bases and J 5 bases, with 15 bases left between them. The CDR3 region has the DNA TGTGCCAGCAGCGCGTACCAGGGTTGGACTGAAGCTTTCTTT. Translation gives CASSAYQGWTEAFF.

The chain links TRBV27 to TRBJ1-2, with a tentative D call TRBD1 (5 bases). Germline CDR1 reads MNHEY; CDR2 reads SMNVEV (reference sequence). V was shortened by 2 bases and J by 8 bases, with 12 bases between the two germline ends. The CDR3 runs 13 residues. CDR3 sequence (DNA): TGTGCCAGCAGTTTAGAGAGGGGCGGGGGCTACACCTTC. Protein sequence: CASSLERGGGYTF.

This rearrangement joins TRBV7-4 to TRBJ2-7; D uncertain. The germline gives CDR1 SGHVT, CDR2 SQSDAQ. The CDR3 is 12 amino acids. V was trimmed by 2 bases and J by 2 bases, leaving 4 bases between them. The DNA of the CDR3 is TGTGCCAGCAGCTTATCGGCCTACGAGCAGTACTTC. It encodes CASSLSAYEQYF.

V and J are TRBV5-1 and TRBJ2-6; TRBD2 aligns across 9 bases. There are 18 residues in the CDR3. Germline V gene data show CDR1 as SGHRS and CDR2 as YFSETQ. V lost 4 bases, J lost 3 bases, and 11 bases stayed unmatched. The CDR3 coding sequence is TGCGCCAGCAGCCAGCGGTTAGCGGGAGTGGGTGGGGCCAACGTCCTGACTTTC. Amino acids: CASSQRLAGVGGANVLTF.

CDR3 sequence reads: CASSLGTGGAETQYF. CDR3 bases: TGTGCCAGCAGCTTAGGGACAGGGGGCGCGGAGACCCAGTACTTC. This chain joins TRBV11-3 and TRBJ2-5; TRBD1 agrees at 11 bases. Trimming at V came to 1 base and at J to 5 bases, leaving 3 bases not matched to a gene. The CDR3 totals 15 residues. Per germline, CDR1 SGHNT and CDR2 YENEEA.

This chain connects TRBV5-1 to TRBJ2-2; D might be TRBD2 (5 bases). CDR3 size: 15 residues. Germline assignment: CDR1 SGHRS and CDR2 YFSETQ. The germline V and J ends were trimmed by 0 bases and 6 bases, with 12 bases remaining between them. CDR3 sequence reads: CASSLVTNFAGELFF. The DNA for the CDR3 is TGCGCCAGCAGCTTGGTGACTAATTTCGCCGGGGAGCTGTTTTTT.

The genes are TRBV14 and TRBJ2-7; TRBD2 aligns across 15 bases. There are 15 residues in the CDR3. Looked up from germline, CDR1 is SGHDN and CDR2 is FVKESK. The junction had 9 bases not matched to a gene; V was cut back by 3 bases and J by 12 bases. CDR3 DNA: TGTGCCAGCAGCCAGGCCGGGACTAGCGGGGGGACCCGGTACTTC. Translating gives CASSQAGTSGGTRYF.

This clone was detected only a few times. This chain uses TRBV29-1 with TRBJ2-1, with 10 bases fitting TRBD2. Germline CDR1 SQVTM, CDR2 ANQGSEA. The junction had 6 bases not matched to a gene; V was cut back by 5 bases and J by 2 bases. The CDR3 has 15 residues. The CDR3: CSVIRLAGAYNEQFF. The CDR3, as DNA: TGCAGCGTTATCCGACTAGCGGGTGCCTACAATGAGCAGTTCTTC.

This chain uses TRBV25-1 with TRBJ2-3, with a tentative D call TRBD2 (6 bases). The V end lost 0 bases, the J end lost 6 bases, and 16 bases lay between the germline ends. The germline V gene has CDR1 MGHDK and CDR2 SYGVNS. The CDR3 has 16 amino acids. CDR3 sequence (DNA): TGTGCCAGCAGTGAATATCTAAAAGCGGGCCCCGATACGCAGTATTTT. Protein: CASSEYLKAGPDTQYF.

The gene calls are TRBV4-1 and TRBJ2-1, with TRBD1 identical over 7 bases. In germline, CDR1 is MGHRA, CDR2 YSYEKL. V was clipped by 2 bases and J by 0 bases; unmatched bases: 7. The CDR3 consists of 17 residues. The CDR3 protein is CASSQITGTASYNEQFF. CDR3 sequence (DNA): TGCGCCAGCAGCCAAATTACCGGGACAGCCTCCTACAATGAGCAGTTCTTC.

CDR3 bases: TGTGCCAGCAGCTGGACTAGGGGCTACAATGAGCAGTTCTTC. It is translated as CASSWTRGYNEQFF. This chain links TRBV27 with TRBJ2-1; 7 bases are a match to TRBD2. The CDR3 spans 14 residues. V lost 6 bases and J lost 3; bases outside the gene matches: 5. CDR1 and CDR2 (germline): MNHEY, SMNVEV (reference sequence).